Presented here are 26 T cell receptor beta chains from one specimen sequenced in a study of blood T cell repertoires in COVID-19. Assay: immunoSEQ multiplex PCR; the TCRdb copy retains only in-frame clones and omits some. The sample lists about 270,000 clones, 84% seen once, with 7.5% to 9% in the top ten. The sequenced material came from peripheral blood. Every receptor here comes from a human donor in a cohort sampled during active COVID-19.

This chain connects TRBV18 to TRBJ2-6, with no clear D. CDR1 is KGHSH and CDR2 is LQKENI in the germline V gene. This CDR3 spans 14 amino acids. Trimming removed 3 bases from V and 1 base from J, with 4 bases in between. Here the CDR3 DNA reads TGTGCCAGCTCACCCGAGTCTGGGGCCAACGTCCTGACTTTC. This codes for CASSPESGANVLTF.

The chain recombines TRBV6-2 or TRBV6-3 with TRBJ2-6; 11 bases fit TRBD2. This CDR3 contains 19 residues. The germline gives CDR1 MNHEY, CDR2 SVGEGT. V was clipped by 5 bases and J by 3 bases; unmatched bases: 12. The CDR3 DNA reads as TGTGCCAGCAGTCGCCCGACTAGCGGGGAGTCGGGTGGGGCCAACGTCCTGACTTTC. It yields the protein CASSRPTSGESGGANVLTF.

This chain links TRBV19 with TRBJ2-5, with D perhaps matching TRBD1 (6 bases). The germline gives CDR1 LNHDA, CDR2 SQIVND (reference sequence). Trimming shortened V by 0 bases and J by 7 bases, and 15 bases separated the two germline ends. There are 15 residues in the CDR3. CDR3 loop: CASSIEGTQGGTQYF. Here the CDR3 DNA reads TGTGCCAGTAGTATAGAGGGGACCCAAGGGGGGACCCAGTACTTC.

The chain uses TRBV4-1 and TRBJ2-6; TRBD1 agrees at 8 bases. The CDR3 extends over 19 amino acids. Germline V gene lookup returns CDR1 MGHRA and CDR2 YSYEKL. Trimming at V came to 0 bases and at J to 2 bases, leaving 9 bases not matched to a gene. Written as DNA, the CDR3 is TGCGCCAGCAGCCAAGATAAGGACAGGGCGTTAGCTGGGGCCAACGTCCTGACTTTC. Its protein is CASSQDKDRALAGANVLTF.

The count of this clone is one. V is TRBV5-1 and J is TRBJ1-1, with 7 bases matching TRBD1. With V trimmed by 4 bases and J by 0 bases, 6 bases remained unmatched. The CDR3 has 15 amino acids. Germline V CDR1 and CDR2: SGHRS, YFSETQ. CDR3: CASSPGDSMNTEAFF. The DNA of the CDR3 is TGCGCCAGCAGCCCGGGGGACAGCATGAACACTGAAGCTTTCTTT.

The chain is built from TRBV5-4 and TRBJ2-5; D is possibly TRBD1 (7 bases). The CDR3 runs to 15 residues. CDR1 SGHNT and CDR2 YYREEE come from the germline V gene (reference sequence). Trimming removed 0 bases at V and 5 bases at J, with 14 bases between. The CDR3 reads CASSLGQGGWETQYF. The DNA of the CDR3 is TGTGCCAGCAGCTTGGGACAGGGAGGTTGGGAGACCCAGTACTTC.

This rearrangement joins TRBV5-6 to TRBJ2-7, with 10 bases that match TRBD2. The CDR3 sequence is 16 residues long. Germline loops: CDR1 SGHDT, CDR2 YYEEEE. The J segment lost 9 bases and the V segment lost 4 bases, leaving 16 bases of the junction unmatched. CDR3 in amino acids: CASSPRAGGLLRAQYF. CDR3 nucleotide sequence: TGTGCCAGCAGCCCACGAGCGGGAGGGCTCCTCCGAGCGCAGTACTTC.

The V call is TRBV5-1, the J call TRBJ2-2; possibly TRBD2 for D (7 bases). With 0 bases removed from V and 3 bases from J, the gap between germline ends came to 12 bases. The CDR3 extends over 16 amino acids. Germline CDR1 and CDR2: SGHRS and YFSETQ. CDR3 sequence: CASSLARGRDTGELFF. The CDR3 DNA reads TGCGCCAGCAGCTTGGCGCGGGGGCGCGACACCGGGGAGCTGTTTTTT. Complete variable domain (other parts from reference TRBV5-1 and TRBJ2-2): KAGVTQTPRYLIKTRGQQVTLSCSPISGHRSVSWYQQTPGQGLQFLFEYFSETQRNKGNFPGRFSGRQFSNSRSEMNVSTLELGDSALYLCASSLARGRDTGELFFGEGSRLTVL.

This rearrangement joins TRBV28 to TRBJ2-7; the match to TRBD1 covers 9 bases. This CDR3 spans 13 amino acids. The V segment lost 6 bases and the J segment 2 bases; nucleotides outside the gene matches: 2. Germline V gene lookup returns CDR1 MDHEN and CDR2 SYDVKM. In nucleotides, the CDR3 is TGTGCCAGCAGGGGGACAGGGACCTACGAGCAGTACTTC. Residues: CASRGTGTYEQYF.

The chain has TRBV7-8 and TRBJ2-1, with a possible D match to TRBD2 (5 bases). V was trimmed by 0 bases and J by 1 base, leaving 16 bases between them. The CDR3 sequence is 18 residues long. Germline CDR1 SGHVS, CDR2 FQNEAQ. The CDR3 nucleotides are TGTGCCAGCAGCTTAGCGCAGTATAAAAGGACTTCCTACAATGAGCAGTTCTTC. This encodes CASSLAQYKRTSYNEQFF.

The chain has TRBV25-1 and TRBJ1-4; 8 bases agree with TRBD1. After removal of 3 bases from V and 7 bases from J, the junction contained 4 bases not matched to a gene. The V gene's germline CDR1 is MGHDK and CDR2 SYGVNS. This CDR3 comprises 14 residues. For the CDR3, the DNA is TGTGCCAGCAGTGACAGGGGGCGGACTGAAAAACTGTTTTTT. It yields the protein CASSDRGRTEKLFF.

The chain carries TRBV3-1 (or the pseudogene TRBV3-2) and TRBJ2-1, with TRBD2 matching 7 bases. V trimming: 4 bases; J trimming: 0 bases; junction bases outside the gene matches: 3. The CDR3 length is 15 residues. CDR1 LGHDT and CDR2 YNNKEL come from the germline V gene (reference sequence). This CDR3 is CASSPPSGSYNEQFF. The CDR3 bases are TGTGCCAGCAGCCCACCTAGCGGCTCCTACAATGAGCAGTTCTTC.

The J gene is TRBJ2-1, the V gene TRBV5-1, with D maybe TRBD2 (7 bases). Germline-derived CDR1 and CDR2 are SGHRS and YFSETQ. The V end was cut by 4 bases, the J end by 6 bases, with 20 bases between. The CDR3 runs 16 residues. This CDR3 is CASSLGAGALVNEQFF. In nucleotides, the CDR3 is TGCGCCAGCAGCCTGGGGGCGGGAGCGCTCGTCAATGAGCAGTTCTTC.

This sequence joins TRBV25-1 and TRBJ2-5; no firm D call. Germline-derived CDR1 and CDR2 are MGHDK and SYGVNS. The V end was cut by 5 bases, the J end by 5 bases, with 6 bases between. This CDR3 has 11 amino acids. The DNA of the CDR3 is TGTGCCAGCAGTCCGTCGGAGACCCAGTACTTC. It specifies CASSPSETQYF. The whole variable domain, remainder taken from reference TRBV25-1 and TRBJ2-5, is EADIYQTPRYLVIGTGKKITLECSQTMGHDKMYWYQQDPGMELHLIHYSYGVNSTEKGDLSSESTVSRIRTEHFPLTLESARPSHTSQYLCASSPSETQYFGPGTRLLVL.

The sample holds many counts of this clone. The chain has TRBV3-1 (or the pseudogene TRBV3-2) and TRBJ1-1; tentatively, D is TRBD1 (6 bases). The CDR3 runs to 13 residues. Looked up from germline, CDR1 is LGHDT and CDR2 is YNNKEL (reference sequence). Trimming left V 2 bases short and J 7 bases short, with 11 bases between. The CDR3, as DNA: TGTGCCAGCAGCCAAATAAGGGGGATTGAAGCTTTCTTT. Translation gives CASSQIRGIEAFF.

This chain connects TRBV6-5 to TRBJ1-6; D is undetermined. The germline V gene has CDR1 MNHEY and CDR2 SVGAGI. The CDR3 runs to 13 residues. With 6 bases removed from V and 10 bases from J, the gap between germline ends came to 13 bases. CDR3 nucleotide sequence: TGTGCCAGCAGGGTGCAGAAAACCTCACCCCTCCACTTT. It specifies CASRVQKTSPLHF.

This chain connects TRBV5-1 to TRBJ1-6; 9 positions match TRBD1. The CDR3 totals 15 residues. CDR1 is SGHRS and CDR2 is YFSETQ in the germline V gene. The junction had 6 bases not matched to a gene; V was cut back by 4 bases and J by 7 bases. The CDR3: CASSQPDRGNSPLHF. The CDR3 coding sequence is TGCGCCAGCAGCCAGCCCGACAGGGGGAATTCACCCCTCCACTTT.

The chain recombines TRBV9 with TRBJ2-2; 7 nucleotides align to TRBD2. The CDR3 contains 14 residues. Germline V lookup: CDR1 SGDLS, CDR2 YYNGEE. J lost 6 bases, V lost 0 bases, and 2 bases had no gene match. The CDR3 sequence: CASSVGSGSGELFF. DNA for the CDR3: TGTGCCAGCAGCGTAGGTAGCGGGTCCGGGGAGCTGTTTTTT.

The chain is built from TRBV19 and TRBJ2-1; 7 positions match TRBD2. This CDR3 has 14 residues. Unmatched junction bases numbered 5, after V lost 5 bases and J lost 4 bases. CDR1 LNHDA and CDR2 SQIVND come from the germline V gene (reference sequence). The CDR3 loop reads CASSGLADYNEQFF. The CDR3 nucleotides read TGTGCCAGTAGTGGGCTAGCGGATTACAATGAGCAGTTCTTC. The full variable domain, with the rest looked up from reference TRBV19 and TRBJ2-1, is DGGITQSPKYLFRKEGQNVTLSCEQNLNHDAMYWYRQDPGQGLRLIYYSQIVNDFQKGDIAEGYSVSREKKESFPLTVTSAQKNPTAFYLCASSGLADYNEQFFGPGTRLTVL.

This clone has just a few counts. V usage is TRBV6-6 and J usage is TRBJ1-1; D perhaps matches TRBD1 (5 bases). The CDR3 has 14 amino acids. V lost 3 bases, J lost 1 base, and 9 bases lay in between. CDR1 MNHNY and CDR2 SVGAGI come from the germline V gene (reference sequence). The CDR3 is CASSYNGGNTEAFF. CDR3 bases: TGTGCCAGCAGTTATAACGGGGGGAACACTGAAGCTTTCTTT.

The chain carries TRBV5-6 and TRBJ2-3, with a tentative D call TRBD2 (6 bases). This CDR3 region has 15 residues. From germline, CDR1 is SGHDT and CDR2 YYEEEE. V shed 0 bases and J shed 4 bases, with 12 bases lying between them. The CDR3 nucleotides are TGTGCCAGCAGCTTGGCGGGAGTTGCGGCAGATACGCAGTATTTT. Translated, it gives CASSLAGVAADTQYF.

This clone was seen only once. V gene TRBV12-3 or TRBV12-4 combines with J gene TRBJ2-7; D is uncertain. The V gene lost 5 bases and the J gene lost 2 bases, with 7 bases spanning the gap. This CDR3 region has 12 residues. This CDR3 is CASSLTTYEQYF. The CDR3 nucleotides read TGTGCCAGCAGTCTCACAACCTACGAGCAGTACTTC.

The rearrangement uses TRBV6-4 and TRBJ2-5, with 9 positions matching TRBD1. The CDR3 runs 17 residues. Looked up from germline, CDR1 is MRHNA and CDR2 is SNTAGT. The J segment lost 1 base and the V segment lost 0 bases, leaving 6 bases of the junction unmatched. In DNA, the CDR3 is TGTGCCAGCAGTGACTCGGGGGGACAGGGCCTCCAAGAGACCCAGTACTTC. Translated: CASSDSGGQGLQETQYF.

CDR3 DNA: TGCAGCGTTGTTCCCCAGGGGTTGGAGCAGTTCTTC. It codes for CSVVPQGLEQFF. The chain combines TRBV29-1 with TRBJ2-1; tentatively, D is TRBD1 (6 bases). The CDR3 contains 12 residues. Germline V CDR1 and CDR2: SQVTM, ANQGSEA. With 4 bases removed from V and 10 bases from J, the gap between germline ends came to 14 bases.

The chain links TRBV6-5 to TRBJ2-1; a possible D gene is TRBD2 (6 bases). V gave up 8 bases and J gave up 4 bases, with 9 bases separating them. This CDR3 is 12 amino acids long. CDR1 is MNHEY and CDR2 is SVGAGI in the germline V gene. The CDR3 region is CASLREYNEQFF. The CDR3 bases are TGTGCCAGCCTTCGGGAGTACAATGAGCAGTTCTTC.

V usage is TRBV28 and J usage is TRBJ1-1; TRBD1 might be the D (5 bases). In germline, CDR1 is MDHEN, CDR2 SYDVKM. Trimming took 2 bases from V and 8 from J, leaving 9 bases between them. CDR3 size: 12 residues. As DNA, the CDR3 is TGTGCCAGCAGTTTACGGACAAAGGAAGCTTTCTTT. Amino acids: CASSLRTKEAFF.